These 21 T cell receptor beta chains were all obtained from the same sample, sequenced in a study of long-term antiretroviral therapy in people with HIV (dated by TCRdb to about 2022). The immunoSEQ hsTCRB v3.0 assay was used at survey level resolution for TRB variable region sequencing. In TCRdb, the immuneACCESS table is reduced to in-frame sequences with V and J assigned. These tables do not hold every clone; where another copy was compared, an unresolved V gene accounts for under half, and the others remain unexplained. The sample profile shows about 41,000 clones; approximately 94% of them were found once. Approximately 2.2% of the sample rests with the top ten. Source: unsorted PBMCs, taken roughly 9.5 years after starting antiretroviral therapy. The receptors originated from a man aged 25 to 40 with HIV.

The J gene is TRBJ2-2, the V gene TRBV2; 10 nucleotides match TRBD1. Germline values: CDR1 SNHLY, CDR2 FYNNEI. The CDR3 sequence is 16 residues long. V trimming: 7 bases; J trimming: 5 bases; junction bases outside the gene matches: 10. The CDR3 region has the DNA TGTGCCAGCACCGAGCGGAGGACAGGGGGGACCGGGGAGCTGTTTTTT. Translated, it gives CASTERRTGGTGELFF.

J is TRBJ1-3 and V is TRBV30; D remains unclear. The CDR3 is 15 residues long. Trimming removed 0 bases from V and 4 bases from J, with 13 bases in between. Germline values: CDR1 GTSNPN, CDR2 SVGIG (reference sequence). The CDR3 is CAWSVPGLGGNTIYF. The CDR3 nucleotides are TGTGCCTGGAGTGTACCGGGGTTGGGGGGAAACACCATATATTTT.

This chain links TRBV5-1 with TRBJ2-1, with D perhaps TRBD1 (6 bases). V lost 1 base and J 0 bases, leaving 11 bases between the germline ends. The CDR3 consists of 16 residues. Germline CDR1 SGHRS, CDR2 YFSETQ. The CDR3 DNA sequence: TGCGCCAGCAGCTTGCGGACAGCGAGCTCCTACAATGAGCAGTTCTTC. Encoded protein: CASSLRTASSYNEQFF.

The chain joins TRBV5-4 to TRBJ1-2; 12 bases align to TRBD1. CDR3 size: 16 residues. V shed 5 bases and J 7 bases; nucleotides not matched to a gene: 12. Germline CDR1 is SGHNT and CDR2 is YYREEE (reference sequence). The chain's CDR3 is CASSVPGQGALGGYTF. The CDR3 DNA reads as TGTGCCAGCAGTGTACCGGGACAGGGGGCATTAGGTGGCTACACCTTC.

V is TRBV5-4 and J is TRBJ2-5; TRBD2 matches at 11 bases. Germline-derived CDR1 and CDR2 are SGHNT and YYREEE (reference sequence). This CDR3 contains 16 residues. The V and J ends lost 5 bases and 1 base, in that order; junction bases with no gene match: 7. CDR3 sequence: CASRSTSGAPQETQYF. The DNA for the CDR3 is TGTGCCAGCAGGTCGACTAGCGGGGCGCCCCAAGAGACCCAGTACTTC.

CDR3 region: CASSVGVTYEQYF. The CDR3 DNA reads TGTGCCAGCAGCGTTGGGGTCACCTACGAGCAGTACTTC. The chain has TRBV9 and TRBJ2-7; D gene unclear. The CDR3 is 13 residues long. CDR1 and CDR2 from the germline V gene are SGDLS and YYNGEE. Trimming removed 2 bases from V and 2 bases from J, with 8 bases in between.

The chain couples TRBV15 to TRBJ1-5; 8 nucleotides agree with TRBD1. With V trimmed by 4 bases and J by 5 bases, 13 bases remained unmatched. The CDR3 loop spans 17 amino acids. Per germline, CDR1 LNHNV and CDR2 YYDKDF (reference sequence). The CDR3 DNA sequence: TGTGCCACCAGCACTTGGGATGGACAGGGCTGGGATCAGCCCCAGCATTTT. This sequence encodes CATSTWDGQGWDQPQHF.

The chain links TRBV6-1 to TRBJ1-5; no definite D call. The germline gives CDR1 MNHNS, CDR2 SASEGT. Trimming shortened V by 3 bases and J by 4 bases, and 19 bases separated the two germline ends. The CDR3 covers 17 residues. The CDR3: CASSDTPMIGRNQPQHF. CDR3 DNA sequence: TGTGCCAGCAGTGACACCCCTATGATAGGACGGAATCAGCCCCAGCATTTT.

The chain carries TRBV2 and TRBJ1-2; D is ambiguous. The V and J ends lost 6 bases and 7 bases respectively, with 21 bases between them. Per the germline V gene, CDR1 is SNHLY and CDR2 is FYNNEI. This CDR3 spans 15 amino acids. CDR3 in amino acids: CASSYELEGVGGYTF. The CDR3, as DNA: TGTGCCAGCAGCTACGAACTGGAGGGAGTAGGTGGCTACACCTTC.

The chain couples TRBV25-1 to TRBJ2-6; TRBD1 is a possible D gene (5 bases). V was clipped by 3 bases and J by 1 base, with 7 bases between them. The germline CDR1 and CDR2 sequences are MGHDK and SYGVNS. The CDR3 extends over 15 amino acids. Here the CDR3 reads CASSDRQSGANVLTF. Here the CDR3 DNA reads TGTGCCAGCAGTGACCGACAGTCTGGGGCCAACGTCCTGACTTTC. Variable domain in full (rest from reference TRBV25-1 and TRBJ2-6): EADIYQTPRYLVIGTGKKITLECSQTMGHDKMYWYQQDPGMELHLIHYSYGVNSTEKGDLSSESTVSRIRTEHFPLTLESARPSHTSQYLCASSDRQSGANVLTFGAGSRLTVL.

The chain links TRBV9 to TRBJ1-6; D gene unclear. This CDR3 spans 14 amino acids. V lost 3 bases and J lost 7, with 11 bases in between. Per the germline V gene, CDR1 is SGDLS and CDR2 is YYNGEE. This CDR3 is CASSARNSNSPLHF. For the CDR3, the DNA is TGTGCCAGCAGCGCAAGAAACAGCAATTCACCCCTCCACTTT.

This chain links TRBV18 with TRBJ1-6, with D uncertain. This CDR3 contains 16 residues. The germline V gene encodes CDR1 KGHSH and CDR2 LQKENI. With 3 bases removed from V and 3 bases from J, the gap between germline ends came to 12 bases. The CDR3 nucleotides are TGTGCCAGCTCACCGAGCTGGGAAATCTATAATTCACCCCTCCACTTT. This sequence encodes CASSPSWEIYNSPLHF.

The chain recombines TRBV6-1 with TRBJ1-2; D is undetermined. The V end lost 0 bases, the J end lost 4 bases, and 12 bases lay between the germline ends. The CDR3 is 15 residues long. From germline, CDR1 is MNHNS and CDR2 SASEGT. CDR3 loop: CASSEALKTAYGYTF. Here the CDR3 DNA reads TGTGCCAGCAGTGAAGCGCTCAAAACAGCCTATGGCTACACCTTC.

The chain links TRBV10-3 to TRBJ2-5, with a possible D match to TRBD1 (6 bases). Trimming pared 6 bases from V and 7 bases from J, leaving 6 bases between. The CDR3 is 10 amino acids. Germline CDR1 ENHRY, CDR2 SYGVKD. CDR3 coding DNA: TGTGCCATCAGAGGGGGGACCCAGTACTTC. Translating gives CAIRGGTQYF.

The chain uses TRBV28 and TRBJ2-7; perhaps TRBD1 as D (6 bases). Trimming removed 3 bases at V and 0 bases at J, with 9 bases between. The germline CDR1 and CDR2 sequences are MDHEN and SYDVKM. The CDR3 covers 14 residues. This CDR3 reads CASSLTGHSYEQYF. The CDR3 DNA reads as TGTGCCAGCAGTTTGACAGGACACTCCTACGAGCAGTACTTC.

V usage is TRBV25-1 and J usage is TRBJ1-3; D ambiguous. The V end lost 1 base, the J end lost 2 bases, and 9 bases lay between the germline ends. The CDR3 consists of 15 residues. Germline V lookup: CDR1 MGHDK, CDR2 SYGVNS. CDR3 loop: CASSESARAGNTIYF. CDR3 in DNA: TGTGCCAGCAGTGAATCGGCCAGAGCTGGAAACACCATATATTTT.

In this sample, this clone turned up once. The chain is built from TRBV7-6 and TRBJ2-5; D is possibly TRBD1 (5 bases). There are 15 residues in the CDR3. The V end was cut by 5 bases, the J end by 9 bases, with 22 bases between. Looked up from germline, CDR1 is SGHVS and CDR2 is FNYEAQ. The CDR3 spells CASSIQGPGFGSQYF. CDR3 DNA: TGTGCCAGCAGCATTCAGGGTCCTGGGTTTGGGTCCCAGTACTTC.

The DNA for the CDR3 is TGTGCCAGCAGTTTGCAGGGTGGCTATGGCTACACCTTC. As protein: CASSLQGGYGYTF. The rearrangement uses TRBV28 and TRBJ1-2; D might be TRBD1 (5 bases). This CDR3 is built from 13 residues. Per the germline V gene, CDR1 is MDHEN and CDR2 is SYDVKM. Trimming removed 3 bases at V and 4 bases at J, with 9 bases between.

The CDR3 coding sequence is TGTGCCAGCAGCTTGACAGAGAATCAGCCCCAGCATTTT. Protein sequence: CASSLTENQPQHF. The chain employs TRBV11-1 and TRBJ1-5; D might be TRBD1 (5 bases). V lost 3 bases, J lost 4 bases, and 7 bases lay in between. CDR3 length: 13 residues. Germline values: CDR1 SGHAT, CDR2 FQDESV (reference sequence).

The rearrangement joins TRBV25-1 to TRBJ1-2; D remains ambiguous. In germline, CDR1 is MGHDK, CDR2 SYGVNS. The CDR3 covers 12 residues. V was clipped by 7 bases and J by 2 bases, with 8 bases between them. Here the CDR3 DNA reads TGTGCCAGCATGACTTTAAACTATGGCTACACCTTC. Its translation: CASMTLNYGYTF.

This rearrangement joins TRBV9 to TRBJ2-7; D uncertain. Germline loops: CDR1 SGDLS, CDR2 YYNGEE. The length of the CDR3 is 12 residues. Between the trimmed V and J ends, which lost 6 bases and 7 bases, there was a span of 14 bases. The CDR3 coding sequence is TGTGCCAGCACCCACCCAGAATTTGAGCAGTACGTC. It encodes CASTHPEFEQYV.